This T cell receptor beta chain is from a study of Graves' ophthalmopathy and Graves' hyperthyroidism. Turning to this clonotype: Its matching antigen is unknown.

Hyperthyroidism patients, aged 18 to 65, were newly diagnosed, under 2 months' duration. Clinical symptoms, serum thyroxine, TRAb, thyroid ultrasound and orbital computed tomography determined diagnosis. RNA transcripts yielded amplified TCR beta CDR3 regions. Investigators did first-round RT-PCR with HTBI primers, then second-round multiplex PCR. TCRdb reanalysed the multiplex PCR reads using MiXCR and keeps one entry per CDR3 protein. The top ten clones hold approximately 12% of a sample with over a million distinct CDR3 sequences, roughly 35% of them seen once. Germline-derived CDR1 and CDR2 are SGHNT and YYREEE (reference sequence). This CDR3 is 15 amino acids long. With 4 bases clipped from V and 3 bases from J, the junction kept 10 bases outside the gene matches. Findings and limits, study-wide: Most thyroid clonotypes with frequency above 0.001 were detected in blood too. Prediction of ophthalmopathy progression reached about 71% sensitivity and approximately 73% specificity.

Source material: peripheral blood or thyroid tissue (not recorded which). V is TRBV5-4 and J is TRBJ2-7; 7 bases match TRBD2. The sequence derives from an adult man with Graves' hyperthyroidism. This chain's CDR3 is CASSPGTKDIYEQYF. The DNA of the CDR3 is TGTGCCAGCAGCCCCGGGACTAAAGACATCTACGAGCAGTACTTC. The entire variable domain, with the rest obtained from reference TRBV5-4 and TRBJ2-7, is as follows: ETGVTQSPTHLIKTRGQQVTLRCSSQSGHNTVSWYQQALGQGPQFIFQYYREEENGRGNFPPRFSGLQFPNYSSELNVNALELDDSALYLCASSPGTKDIYEQYFGPGTRLTVT.